This entry concerns a single T cell receptor beta chain. The source of the sample is a study of blood T cell repertoires in COVID-19. Overall study context: Collection of acute and convalescent COVID-19 samples took place in the United States, Italy and Spain.

Sequenced by immunoSEQ multiplex PCR; TCRdb stores in-frame clones only, minus some. The sample lists about 97,000 clones, around nine tenths occurring once. The V and J ends lost 4 bases and 2 bases, in that order; junction bases with no gene match: 4. The germline V gene encodes CDR1 SQVTM and CDR2 ANQGSEA. The CDR3 consists of 13 residues. The chain combines TRBV29-1 with TRBJ1-1; TRBD1 aligns across 7 bases. The sequenced material came from peripheral blood. This sequence originates from a human donor in a cohort sampled during active COVID-19. Written as DNA, the CDR3 is TGCAGCGTTGCGGGACAGACAAACACTGAAGCTTTCTTT. Amino acids: CSVAGQTNTEAFF.